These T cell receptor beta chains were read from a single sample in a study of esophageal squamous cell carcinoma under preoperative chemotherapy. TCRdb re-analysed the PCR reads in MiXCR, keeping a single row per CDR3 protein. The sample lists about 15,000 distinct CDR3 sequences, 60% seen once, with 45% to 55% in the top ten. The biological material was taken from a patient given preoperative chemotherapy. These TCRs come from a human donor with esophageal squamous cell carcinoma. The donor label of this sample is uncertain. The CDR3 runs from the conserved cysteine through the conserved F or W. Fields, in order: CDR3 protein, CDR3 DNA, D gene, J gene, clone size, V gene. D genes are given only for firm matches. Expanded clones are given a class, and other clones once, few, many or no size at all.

CASGGNGGGDEDTQYF | TGTGCCAGCGGGGGCAACGGGGGGGGCGACGAAGATACGCAGTATTTT | TRBD2 | TRBJ2-3 | NA | TRBV6-1
CASGGNGGHDQETQYF | TGTGCCAGCGGGGGCAACGGGGGCCACGACCAAGAGACCCAGTATTTT | NA | TRBJ2-3 | NA | TRBV6-1
CASSFGEETQYF | TGTGCCAGCAGCTTCGGTGAGGAGACCCAGTACTTC | NA | TRBJ2-5 | once | TRBV7-2
CASSPSQGFLYEQYF | TGTGCCAGCTCACCATCACAGGGTTTTCTCTACGAGCAGTACTTC | NA | TRBJ2-7 | NA | TRBV18
CASSYAGQGTYEQYF | TGTGCCAGCAGTTACGCGGGACAGGGGACCTACGAGCAGTACTTC | TRBD1 | TRBJ2-7 | few | TRBV6-5
CASSRKVSGANVLTF | TGTGCCAGCAGCCGTAAGGTCTCTGGGGCCAACGTCCTGACTTTC | NA | TRBJ2-6 | few | TRBV6-1
CASTEKETLSF | TGTGCCAGCACTGAGAAAGAGACCCTGTCTTTC | NA | TRBJ2-5 | NA | TRBV6-1
CASSPLAVSTDTQYF | TGTGCCAGCAGTCCACTAGCGGTGAGCACAGATACGCAGTATTTT | TRBD2 | TRBJ2-3 | NA | TRBV12-3/TRBV12-4
CASSLDLVADPQDEQFF | TGTGCCAGCAGCTTAGATCTTGTGGCCGACCCGCAGGACGAGCAGTTCTTC | NA | TRBJ2-1 | NA | TRBV11-3
CATREDGTDTQYF | TGTGCCACCAGAGAGGACGGCACAGATACGCAGTATTTT | NA | TRBJ2-3 | NA | TRBV10-3
CASSAPLAGWADTQYF | TGTGCCAGCAGTGCGCCACTAGCGGGATGGGCAGATACGCAGTATTTT | TRBD2 | TRBJ2-3 | NA | TRBV6-1
CASRGQGAGGTGEQYF | TGTGCCAGCAGGGGCCAAGGTGCGGGAGGAACGGGCGAGCAGTACTTC | TRBD2 | TRBJ2-7 | once | TRBV6-1
CASSGREGGPANTGEQFF | TGTGCCAGCAGTGGGAGAGAGGGGGGGCCGGCGAACACCGGGGAGCAGTTTTTT | NA | TRBJ2-2 | once | TRBV6-1
CASSDRGYENTEAFF | TGTGCCAGCAGTGATAGAGGATACGAGAACACTGAAGCTTTCTTT | NA | TRBJ1-1 | many | TRBV6-1
CASTTEPGETQYF | TGTGCCAGCACCACCGAGCCGGGGGAGACCCAGTACTTC | NA | TRBJ2-5 | NA | TRBV6-1
CASGGIGGGGRDTQYF | TGTGCCAGCGGGGGGATCGGGGGCGGGGGCCGAGATACGCAGTATTTT | TRBD2 | TRBJ2-3 | NA | TRBV10-3
CASSYSIDGEQYF | TGTGCCAGCAGTTACTCGATAGATGGCGAGCAGTACTTC | NA | TRBJ2-7 | NA | TRBV6-5
CASSGDGPEQFF | TGTGCCAGCAGTGGGGACGGGCCAGAGCAGTTCTTC | NA | TRBJ2-1 | few | TRBV6-1
CATSGTSGHNEQFF | TGTGCCACCAGTGGGACTAGCGGCCACAATGAGCAGTTCTTC | TRBD2 | TRBJ2-1 | NA | TRBV24-1
CASAGLWAKNIQYF | TGTGCCAGCGCGGGGCTGTGGGCCAAAAACATTCAGTACTTC | NA | TRBJ2-4 | NA | TRBV6-1
CASSLSAYDLAGAGNIQYF | TGTGCCAGCAGTTTATCCGCCTACGACCTAGCGGGAGCAGGGAACATTCAGTACTTC | TRBD2 | TRBJ2-4 | few | TRBV27
CASSEWGQGSHQPQHF | TGTGCCAGCAGTGAGTGGGGACAGGGGAGCCATCAGCCCCAGCATTTT | TRBD1 | TRBJ1-5 | medium-sized | TRBV6-1
CASSPQGALGGSVENTQYF | TGTGCCAGCAGCCCGCAGGGGGCCTTGGGGGGATCAGTCGAAAACACGCAGTATTTT | TRBD1 | TRBJ2-3 | NA | TRBV7-6
CARGRGAGDKETQYF | TGTGCCAGGGGCAGAGGGGCGGGTGACAAAGAGACGCAGTATTTC | NA | TRBJ2-4 | NA | TRBV6-1
CASSEQRPYEQYF | TGTGCCAGCAGTGAACAGCGGCCCTACGAGCAGTACTTC | NA | TRBJ2-7 | NA | TRBV6-1
CARRLGVAGVETQYF | TGTGCCAGGAGGCTTGGAGTAGCGGGAGTAGAGACGCAGTACTTC | TRBD2 | TRBJ2-5 | NA | TRBV6-1
CASSWQGSGTTDTQYF | TGCGCCAGCAGCTGGCAGGGTAGCGGGACCACAGATACGCAGTATTTT | TRBD2 | TRBJ2-3 | NA | TRBV5-1
CASSRAGARDEQFF | TGTGCCAGCAGCCGGGCAGGGGCGCGGGATGAGCAGTTCTTC | NA | TRBJ2-1 | NA | TRBV6-1
CASSEATNIQGARNSPLHF | TGTGCCAGCAGTGAAGCCACCAATATACAGGGGGCGCGTAATTCACCCCTCCACTTT | TRBD1 | TRBJ1-6 | NA | TRBV6-1
CASSRDDTQYF | TGTGCCAGCAGCAGGGACGATACGCAGTATTTT | NA | TRBJ2-3 | few | TRBV6-1
CASSYGQGAYEQYF | TGTGCCAGCAGTTACGGACAGGGGGCCTACGAGCAGTACTTC | TRBD1 | TRBJ2-7 | NA | TRBV6-5
CASGLTTWGTGFQPQHF | TGTGCTAGTGGTTTGACCACTTGGGGGACAGGGTTTCAGCCCCAGCATTTT | TRBD1 | TRBJ1-5 | many | TRBV12-5
CASRPSGQVYNAQYF | TGTGCCAGCAGGCCATCGGGACAGGTCTACAATGCGCAGTATTTC | TRBD1 | TRBJ2-3 | NA | TRBV6-1
CASSAQAESTGTQYF | TGTGCCAGCAGTGCACAGGCTGAGAGCACAGGTACGCAGTATTTT | NA | TRBJ2-3 | NA | TRBV6-1
CASSAGWMSTDTQYF | TGTGCCAGCAGCGCAGGGTGGATGAGCACAGATACGCAGTATTTT | NA | TRBJ2-3 | NA | TRBV6-1
CASSQGVETQYF | TGTGCCAGCAGCCAGGGGGTAGAGACCCAGTACTTC | TRBD1 | TRBJ2-5 | NA | TRBV11-3
CASSSPSGGQLIHEQFF | TGTGCCAGCAGTTCTCCTTCCGGGGGACAGTTAATCCATGAGCAGTTCTTC | NA | TRBJ2-1 | NA | TRBV6-5
CASRWARKNVLTF | TGTGCCAGCAGGTGGGCTAGAAAAAACGTTCTGACTTTC | NA | TRBJ2-6 | NA | TRBV6-1
CASRALGRRAKDTQYF | TGTGCCAGCAGAGCCCTAGGGCGGAGAGCCAAAGATACTCAGTACTTT | NA | TRBJ2-3 | NA | TRBV6-1
CASRTQGADTGELFF | TGTGCCAGCAGGACACAGGGCGCTGACACAGGGGAGCTGTTTTTT | NA | TRBJ2-2 | NA | TRBV6-1
CGGAGGGDTDTQYF | TGTGGCGGCGCGGGCGGGGGGGACACAGATACGCAGTATTTT | TRBD2 | TRBJ2-3 | NA | TRBV10-3
CARGEGAGGPDTQYF | TGTGCCAGGGGTGAAGGGGCGGGGGGCCCAGATACGCAGTACTTT | TRBD2 | TRBJ2-3 | NA | TRBV6-1
CASSEHGLQAVSTGAQYF | TGTGCCAGCAGTGAACATGGCCTCCAGGCTGTGAGCACAGGTGCGCAGTATTTT | NA | TRBJ2-3 | NA | TRBV6-1
CASSEETSQDTQYF | TGTGCCAGCAGTGAAGAAACTAGCCAAGATACGCAGTATTTT | NA | TRBJ2-3 | few | TRBV6-1
CASSRTSGRGGETQYF | TGTGCCAGCAGCCGGACTAGCGGGAGGGGTGGGGAGACCCAGTACTTC | TRBD2 | TRBJ2-5 | few | TRBV6-1
CASTTRSQAFF | TGTGCCAGCACAACACGCTCTCAAGCTTTCTTT | NA | TRBJ1-1 | NA | TRBV6-1
CASSEAPSDEQFF | TGTGCCAGCAGTGAAGCCCCTAGCGATGAGCAGTTCTTC | NA | TRBJ2-1 | NA | TRBV6-1
CAIGTQGVGTETLFF | TGTGCCATCGGGACACAGGGCGTTGGCACAGAGACGCTGTTTTTT | NA | TRBJ2-2 | NA | TRBV10-3